This TCR beta chain was profiled in a study of early T cells in non-severe SARS-CoV-2 infection. Turning to the study itself: Chains were unpaired, as sequencing was done on bulk RNA from unsorted whole blood. General observations from the study: VDJdb-based annotation leaned toward anti-spike CD8 responses and missed private and CD4 specificities.

This clonotype was picked up many times. Its antigen is still unknown. Each cDNA molecule carried a unique molecular identifier. TCRdb recomputed calls from the 5' RACE reads with MiXCR, one row per CDR3 protein. There are tens of thousands of distinct CDR3 sequences in the sample; 4.5% to 7% occur only once, and more than 3.5% lies in the top ten. V shed 3 bases and J shed 6 bases, with 4 bases lying between them. Looked up from germline, CDR1 is SGHDT and CDR2 is YYEEEE. The CDR3 is 11 amino acids. Here the sequenced sample was whole blood, taken at baseline. This chain links TRBV5-6 with TRBJ2-1, with D hard to call. This clonotype was obtained from an adult who was a healthcare worker with PCR-confirmed SARS-CoV-2 infection or an uninfected control (not recorded which). The CDR3 protein is CASSYRNEQFF. CDR3 in DNA: TGTGCCAGCAGCTACCGCAATGAGCAGTTCTTC.